This record covers a single T cell receptor (beta chain). Its antigen is still unknown. The sample belongs to a study of radiation and T cells in renal cell carcinoma. The wider study: Nephrectomy followed 15 Gy stereotactic body radiation by 4 weeks. Study-wide points: Baseline intratumoral clonotype presence is unknown without pretreatment biopsies.

The time point denotes: baseline pretreatment blood. Treatment reported: 15 Gy SBRT to primary tumor, nephrectomy 4 weeks later. The tumor was a clear cell renal cell carcinoma. J lost 3 bases, V lost 5 bases, and 5 bases had no gene match. Germline assignment: CDR1 SGHVS and CDR2 FQNEAQ. There are 15 residues in the CDR3. Produced via immunoSEQ multiplex PCR; TCRdb's table is partial and in-frame only. Here the sample spans some 150,000 clones, approximately 87% being singletons. The rearrangement uses TRBV7-8 and TRBJ2-1, with 9 bases that match TRBD1. The source material was blood, sampled from a patient whose treatment included radiotherapy and nephrectomy. The clonotype was recovered from a woman in her forties or fifties with renal cell carcinoma. In nucleotides, the CDR3 is TGTGCCAGCAGCCCCCTGGGACAGGGCTACAATGAGCAGTTCTTC. This translates into CASSPLGQGYNEQFF. Based on the CDR3 plus reference TRBV7-8 and TRBJ2-1, the full variable domain is GAGVSQSPRYKVAKRGQDVALRCDPISGHVSLFWYQQALGQGPEFLTYFQNEAQLDKSGLPSDRFFAERPEGSVSTLKIQRTQQEDSAVYLCASSPLGQGYNEQFFGPGTRLTVL.